What follows is one T cell receptor beta chain and its context. This sample is part of a study of glioma-infiltrating T cells after dendritic cell vaccination. Background on the study: Autologous tumor lysate was loaded overnight onto monocyte-derived dendritic cells grown about seven days with IL-4 and GM-CSF.

V gave up 1 base and J gave up 10 bases; unmatched junction bases: 5. This CDR3 region has 14 residues. Germline lookup yields CDR1 LGHNT and CDR2 FRNRAP. Using immunoSEQ multiplex PCR, the repertoire was profiled, and TCRdb retains in-frame clones only, with some absent. In the table there are tens of thousands of clones, under 85% of which are singletons. Documented time point: after dendritic cell vaccination, including at tumor progression/relapse. The sequence derives from a human donor with glioblastoma. Here the sequenced sample was blood, taken after dendritic cell vaccination. V gene TRBV12-5 combines with J gene TRBJ1-1, with TRBD1 matching 11 bases. The CDR3 loop reads CASGLGMGTGGAFF. CDR3 in DNA: TGTGCTAGTGGTTTGGGGATGGGGACAGGGGGAGCTTTCTTT.